A selection of T cell receptor beta chains follows, all from one sample in a study of cytotoxic CD8 clonotypes in ibrutinib-treated CLL. The data were produced by immunoSEQ multiplex PCR, yet TCRdb's version contains in-frame clones alone and is incomplete. The table has tens of thousands of clones, around three fifths seen once. This specimen was PBMCs, taken after 12 months of ibrutinib treatment. The receptors were sampled from a human donor with chronic lymphocytic leukemia. Both conserved end residues are part of each CDR3. The D gene is left open where the match is weak. Size is stated for part of the rows, as once, few or many counts, or as a class when the clone is expanded.

abundance	len	v_gene	d_gene	j_gene	CDR3aa	CDR3nt
NA	12	TRBV2	NA	TRBJ2-3	CASSGRTDTQYF	TGTGCCAGCAGTGGTCGCACAGATACGCAGTATTTT
many	14	TRBV10-2	NA	TRBJ1-5	CASRAGAGNQPQHF	TGCGCCAGCAGGGCGGGAGCGGGCAATCAGCCCCAGCATTTT
NA	17	TRBV5-6	TRBD1	TRBJ1-4	CASSRTGNQWRNEKLFF	TGTGCCAGCAGTCGGACAGGGAACCAATGGCGGAATGAAAAACTGTTTTTT
NA	16	TRBV4-2	NA	TRBJ1-3	CASSQGLGLAGNTIYF	TGTGCCAGCAGCCAAGGATTAGGGTTAGCTGGAAACACCATATATTTT
NA	16	TRBV18	TRBD2	TRBJ2-3	CASSPWLAGSTDTQYF	TGTGCCAGCTCACCCTGGCTAGCGGGGTCGACAGATACGCAGTATTTT
few	14	TRBV11-3	NA	TRBJ2-7	CASSLFSGPYEQYF	TGTGCCAGCAGCTTATTCTCCGGACCCTACGAGCAGTACTTC
NA	18	TRBV4-2	NA	TRBJ1-4	CASSQVFAGIATNEKLFF	TGTGCCAGCAGCCAAGTGTTCGCGGGGATTGCAACTAATGAAAAACTGTTTTTT
NA	13	TRBV27	NA	TRBJ1-1	CASSFWGDTEAFF	TGTGCCAGCAGTTTTTGGGGAGACACTGAAGCTTTCTTT
NA	15	TRBV7-9	TRBD2	TRBJ2-1	CASIVGTTSPSEQFF	TGTGCCAGTATCGTAGGGACTACATCTCCTAGTGAGCAGTTCTTC
few	14	TRBV9	NA	TRBJ2-6	CASSAGVGANVLTF	TGTGCCAGCAGCGCAGGGGTTGGGGCCAACGTCCTGACTTTC
NA	13	TRBV28	TRBD1	TRBJ2-7	CASSSPGTAKQYF	TGTGCCAGCAGCTCCCCCGGGACAGCAAAACAGTACTTC
NA	13	TRBV29-1	TRBD1	TRBJ2-7	CSAWTGGPGEQYF	TGCAGCGCCTGGACAGGGGGACCTGGGGAGCAGTACTTC
NA	17	TRBV5-1	TRBD1	TRBJ2-3	CASSPGIQGPSTDTQYF	TGCGCCAGCAGCCCCGGAATACAGGGGCCCAGCACAGATACGCAGTATTTT
once	13	TRBV13	NA	TRBJ2-1	CASSPSPPNEQFF	TGTGCCAGCAGCCCCTCCCCCCCCAATGAGCAGTTCTTC
NA	15	TRBV2	NA	TRBJ2-1	CASSVQDRPINEQFF	TGTGCCAGCAGTGTCCAAGACAGGCCGATCAATGAGCAGTTCTTC
NA	15	TRBV28	TRBD1	TRBJ1-3	CASSSLTGDGNTIYF	TGTGCCAGCAGTTCGTTGACAGGGGACGGAAACACCATATATTTT
NA	14	TRBV2	NA	TRBJ2-6	CASSDWSGANVLTF	TGTGCCAGCAGTGACTGGTCTGGGGCCAACGTCCTGACTTTC
NA	13	TRBV27	NA	TRBJ1-2	CASSLHPDYGYTF	TGTGCCAGCAGTTTACACCCTGACTATGGCTACACCTTC
NA	14	TRBV6-5	TRBD1	TRBJ1-5	CASSYRTGGQPQHF	TGTGCCAGCAGTTACCGGACAGGCGGACAGCCCCAGCATTTT
NA	11	TRBV7-7	NA	TRBJ1-2	CASSGRFGYTF	TGTGCCAGCAGTGGCCGGTTTGGCTACACCTTC
NA	14	TRBV7-9	NA	TRBJ2-7	CASSLVLRPYEQYF	TGTGCCAGCAGCTTAGTTCTGCGACCTTACGAGCAGTACTTC
NA	15	TRBV7-7	NA	TRBJ1-3	CASSLSWVFGNTIYF	TGTGCCAGCAGCCTATCATGGGTCTTTGGAAACACCATATATTTT